The 3 T cell receptor beta chains listed next were all sequenced from one sample in a study of regulatory T cells. Findings and limits, study-wide: In CD3G-deficient patients, conventional CD4+ T cells were enriched for hydrophobic CDR3 residues at positions 6 and 7.

Their antigen targets remain unknown. Primers: 52 TRBV forward and 13 TRBJ reverse. TCRdb keeps only in-frame clones here, not all; method: immunoSEQ multiplex PCR. This sample yields under 35,000 clones, of which about 93% are seen a single time; 0.75% to 1% belongs to the top ten. Sequences were obtained from conventional CD4+ T cells sorted from blood. The source of these receptors is a child aged 2 to 10 with CD3G deficiency.

V usage is TRBV18 and J usage is TRBJ2-5; D perhaps matches TRBD1 (5 bases). V was cut by 2 bases and J by 4 bases, with 8 bases left in between. Looked up from germline, CDR1 is KGHSH and CDR2 is LQKENI. The CDR3 loop spans 13 amino acids. The CDR3 region is CASSPWQGETQYF. In nucleotides, the CDR3 is TGTGCCAGCTCACCATGGCAGGGAGAGACCCAGTACTTC. Full variable domain (rest looked up from reference TRBV18 and TRBJ2-5): NAGVMQNPRHLVRRRGQEARLRCSPMKGHSHVYWYRQLPEEGLKFMVYLQKENIIDESGMPKERFSAEFPKEGPSILRIQQVVRGDSAAYFCASSPWQGETQYFGPGTRLLVL.

The genes are TRBV5-1 and TRBJ2-3, with a tentative D call TRBD1 (6 bases). V lost 0 bases, J lost 2 bases, and 10 bases lay in between. Germline V gives CDR1 SGHRS, CDR2 YFSETQ. CDR3 size: 15 residues. The CDR3 sequence: CASSLGQAFTDTQYF. Written as DNA, the CDR3 is TGCGCCAGCAGCTTGGGACAGGCCTTCACAGATACGCAGTATTTT.

This rearrangement joins TRBV5-1 to TRBJ2-7; 8 nucleotides align to TRBD1. Germline V gene data show CDR1 as SGHRS and CDR2 as YFSETQ. The CDR3 has 14 amino acids. Trimming took 4 bases from V and 0 from J; bases not matched to a gene: 3. CDR3 in amino acids: CASSITGGSYEQYF. The DNA for the CDR3 is TGCGCCAGCAGCATAACAGGGGGCTCCTACGAGCAGTACTTC.